This TCR beta chain was identified during a study of shared clonotypes between healthy human individuals. Study outcomes and limitations: Rarefaction revealed incomplete sorted-subset sequencing despite large depth. Naive CD4 clonotype sharing across a few donors was around 5%.

How the authors handled the data: ImmunoSEQ supplied junction-only sequences lacking quality scores, so filtering was different. Produced via immunoSEQ multiplex PCR; TCRdb's table is partial and in-frame only. That table furnishes V, J and clone size, whereas the DNA furnished D and trimming. This sample carries around 2.5 million clones, approximately 93% of them seen once, and the ten largest clones take approximately 0.36%. On this clone itself: Its antigen is unidentified.

V lost 2 bases and J 4 bases, leaving 12 bases between the germline ends. There are 14 residues in the CDR3. Germline lookup yields CDR1 SGHAT and CDR2 FQDESV (reference sequence). Investigators divided CD4+ cells into CD45RA+ naive and CD45RA-negative memory subsets. The TCR was taken from a man in his late teens or twenties in good health. Some clones in this sample may be carry-over from other donors' samples. The chain recombines TRBV11-1 with TRBJ2-7; D possibly corresponds to TRBD2 (5 bases). Material for sequencing was naive CD4+ T cells from PBMCs. Subset described: CD45RA+ positively selected. The CDR3 nucleotides are TGTGCCAGCAGCTTATCCACTAGTCAGTACGAGCAGTACTTC. Its translation: CASSLSTSQYEQYF. The whole variable domain, filled in from reference TRBV11-1 and TRBJ2-7, reads EAEVAQSPRYKITEKSQAVAFWCDPISGHATLYWYRQILGQGPELLVQFQDESVVDDSQLPKDRFSAERLKGVDSTLKIQPAELGDSAMYLCASSLSTSQYEQYFGPGTRLTVT.